This entry is about one T cell receptor (beta chain). Its cognate antigen is unknown. These data are taken from a study of CD8 T cells in Susac syndrome. CDR1 GTSNPN and CDR2 SVGIG come from the germline V gene (reference sequence). Trimming removed 4 bases from V and 7 bases from J; junction bases left unmatched: 9. The CDR3 sequence is 13 residues long. Study findings and constraints: The study conceded that relatively few individuals underwent its TCR sequencing and HLA analysis.

RNA, at 0.5 to 1 ug, was reverse transcribed with random hexamers. TCRdb re-derived calls from the immunoSEQ multiplex PCR reads in MiXCR, one entry per CDR3 protein. This sample has about 190,000 distinct CDR3 sequences; roughly 95% occur once, and the top ten carry approximately 0.1%. What was sequenced was CD4+ T cells from PBMCs. This chain joins TRBV30 and TRBJ1-2, with TRBD1 matching 7 bases. This TCR was sampled from a human donor with Susac syndrome. The CDR3 DNA reads TGTGCCTGGAACCCCTCCAGGGACAGTGGCTACACCTTC. Its translation: CAWNPSRDSGYTF.